This T cell receptor beta chain was identified in a study of blood T cells in healthy people across ages. About the research overall: About one barcoded beta molecule was captured per two T cells (by template switching). Study-wide results and caveats: Long-lived donors had more naive CD4+ cells and higher diversity than aged donors.

Alongside a J-beta primer mix, a sample-barcoded 5' primer served in a second PCR lasting roughly 7 to 11 cycles. A tag from a template-switch adaptor with 12 random nucleotides marked each cDNA molecule. MiXCR, applied by TCRdb to the 5' RACE reads, yields one record per CDR3 protein. The sample records roughly 1,800,000 distinct CDR3 sequences, 49% being singletons. The CDR3 extends over 14 amino acids. V trimming: 4 bases; J trimming: 6 bases; junction bases outside the gene matches: 7. Germline loops: CDR1 MGHDK, CDR2 SYGVNS. The table lists this clonotype with a few counts. Its antigen is unknown.

This clonotype originated in a woman between 40 and 55 years old in good health. The specimen was blood. V usage is TRBV25-1 and J usage is TRBJ2-7; the match to TRBD1 covers 9 bases. This chain's CDR3 is CASSAYGTGTEQYF. For the CDR3, the DNA is TGTGCCAGCAGTGCTTATGGGACAGGGACCGAGCAGTACTTC.